Only a few counts were recorded for the clone carrying this TCR beta chain. After removal of 4 bases from V and 5 bases from J, the junction contained 8 bases not matched to a gene. This CDR3 has 14 residues. Per germline, CDR1 SGHRS and CDR2 YFSETQ. The data originate from a study of blood T cell repertoires in COVID-19. As for the study in general: T cells, B-cell-depleted T cells, or PBMCs supplied cDNA or gDNA.

In the study's own analysis: Estimation of nucleated cell counts was performed using reference gene primer amplification. The data were produced by immunoSEQ multiplex PCR, yet TCRdb's version contains in-frame clones alone and is incomplete. The V and J calls and clone size were taken over from that table, and D and trimming were inferred from the DNA. The sample holds about 160,000 clones; 75% to 85% are singletons and the top ten take about 3.7%. V is TRBV5-1 and J is TRBJ1-1; the match to TRBD1 covers 7 bases. Material for sequencing was PBMCs or T cells enriched from blood (not recorded which). The clonotype was recovered from a woman aged 55-75 years who had recovered from COVID-19. The CDR3 reads CASSPTGRWTEAFF. The CDR3 bases are TGCGCCAGCAGCCCGACAGGGAGATGGACTGAAGCTTTCTTT.